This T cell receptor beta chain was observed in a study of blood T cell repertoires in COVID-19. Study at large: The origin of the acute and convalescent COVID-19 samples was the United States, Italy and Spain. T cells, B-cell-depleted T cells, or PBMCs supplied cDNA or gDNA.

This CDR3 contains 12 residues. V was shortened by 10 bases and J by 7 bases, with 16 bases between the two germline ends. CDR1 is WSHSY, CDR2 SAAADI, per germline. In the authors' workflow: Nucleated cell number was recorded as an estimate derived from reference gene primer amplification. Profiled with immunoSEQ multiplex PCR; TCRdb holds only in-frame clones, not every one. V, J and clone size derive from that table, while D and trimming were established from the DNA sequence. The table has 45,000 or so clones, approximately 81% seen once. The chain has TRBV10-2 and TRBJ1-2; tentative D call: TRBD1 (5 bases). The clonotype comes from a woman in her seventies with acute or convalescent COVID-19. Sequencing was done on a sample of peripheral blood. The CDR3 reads CATSPGGFGYTF. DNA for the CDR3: TGCGCCACCTCCCCCGGGGGTTTTGGCTACACCTTC.